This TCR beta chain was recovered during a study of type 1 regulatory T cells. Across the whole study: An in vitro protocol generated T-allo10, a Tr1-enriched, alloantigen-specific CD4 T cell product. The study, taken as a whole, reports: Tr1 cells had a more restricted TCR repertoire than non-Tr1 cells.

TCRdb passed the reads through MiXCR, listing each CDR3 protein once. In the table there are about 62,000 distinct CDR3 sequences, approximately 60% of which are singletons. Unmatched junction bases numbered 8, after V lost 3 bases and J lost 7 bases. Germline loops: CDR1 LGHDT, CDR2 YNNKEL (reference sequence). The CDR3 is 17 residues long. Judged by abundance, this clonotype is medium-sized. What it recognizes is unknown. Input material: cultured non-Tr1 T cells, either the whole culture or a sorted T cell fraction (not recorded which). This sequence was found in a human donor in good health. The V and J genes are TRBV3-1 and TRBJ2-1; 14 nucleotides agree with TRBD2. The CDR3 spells CASSQWGTSGSRNEQFF. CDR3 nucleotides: TGTGCCAGCAGCCAGTGGGGGACTAGCGGGAGTCGGAATGAGCAGTTCTTC.